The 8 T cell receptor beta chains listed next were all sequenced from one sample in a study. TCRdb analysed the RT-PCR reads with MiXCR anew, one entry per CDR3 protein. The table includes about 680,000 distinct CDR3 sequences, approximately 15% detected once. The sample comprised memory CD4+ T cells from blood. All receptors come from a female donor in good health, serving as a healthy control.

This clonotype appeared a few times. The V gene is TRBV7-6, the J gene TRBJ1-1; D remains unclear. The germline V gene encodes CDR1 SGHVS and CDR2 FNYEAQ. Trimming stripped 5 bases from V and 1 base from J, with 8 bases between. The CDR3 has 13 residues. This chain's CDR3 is CASSAQKNTEAFF. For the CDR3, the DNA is TGTGCCAGCAGCGCCCAGAAGAACACTGAAGCTTTCTTT.

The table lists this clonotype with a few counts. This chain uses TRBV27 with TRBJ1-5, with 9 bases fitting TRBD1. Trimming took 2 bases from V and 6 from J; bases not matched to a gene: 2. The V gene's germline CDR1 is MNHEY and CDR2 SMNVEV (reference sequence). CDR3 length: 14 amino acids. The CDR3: CASSLGTGSQPQHF. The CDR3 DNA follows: TGTGCCAGCAGTTTAGGGACAGGGAGTCAGCCCCAGCATTTT.

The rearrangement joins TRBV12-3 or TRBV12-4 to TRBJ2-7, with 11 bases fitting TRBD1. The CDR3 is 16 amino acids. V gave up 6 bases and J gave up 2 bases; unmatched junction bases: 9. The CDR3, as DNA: TGTGCCAGCAGCCGTGGACAGGGGGCGTTGGCCTACGAGCAGTACTTC. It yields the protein CASSRGQGALAYEQYF.

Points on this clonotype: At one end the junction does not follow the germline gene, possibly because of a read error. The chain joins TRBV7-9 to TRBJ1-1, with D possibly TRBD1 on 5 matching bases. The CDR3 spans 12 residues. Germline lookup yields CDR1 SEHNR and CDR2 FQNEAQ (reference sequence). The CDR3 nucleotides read TGTGCCAGCAGCTTCGGGGAAGGGGAGATACAATTT. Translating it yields CASSFGEGEIQF.

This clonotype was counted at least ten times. The CDR3 DNA reads TGCAGTGCTAGAGGGGGGACTACCCAGGGGCAGTATTTT. Residues: CSARGGTTQGQYF. V gene TRBV20-1 combines with J gene TRBJ2-3, with 7 positions matching TRBD2. This CDR3 spans 13 amino acids. Per the germline V gene, CDR1 is DFQATT and CDR2 is SNEGSKA (reference sequence). Losses at the gene ends were 1 base for V and 11 bases for J; bases not matched to a gene: 9.

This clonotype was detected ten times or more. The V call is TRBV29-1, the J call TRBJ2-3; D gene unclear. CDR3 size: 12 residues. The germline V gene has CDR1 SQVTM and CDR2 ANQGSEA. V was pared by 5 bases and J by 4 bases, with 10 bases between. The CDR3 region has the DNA TGCAGCGTTTCTGGGGTCGCAGATACGCAGTATTTT. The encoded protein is CSVSGVADTQYF.

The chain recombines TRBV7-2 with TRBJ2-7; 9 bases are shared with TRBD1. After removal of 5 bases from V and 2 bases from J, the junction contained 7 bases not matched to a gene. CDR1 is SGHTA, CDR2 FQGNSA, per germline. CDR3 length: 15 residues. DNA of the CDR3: TGTGCCAGCAGCCCCGGGACAGGGCACCCCTACGAGCAGTACTTC. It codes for CASSPGTGHPYEQYF.

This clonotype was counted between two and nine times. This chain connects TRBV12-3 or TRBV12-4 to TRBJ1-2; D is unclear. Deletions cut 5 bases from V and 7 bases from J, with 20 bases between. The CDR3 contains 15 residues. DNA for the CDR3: TGTGCCAGCAGTCTTATAAGCCAGAAGGTCCTTGGCTACACCTTC. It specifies CASSLISQKVLGYTF.